These 18 T cell receptor beta chains share one sample of origin, sequenced in a study of control samples from healthy donors and cancer patients. Method: immunoSEQ multiplex PCR; TCRdb's copy keeps in-frame clones and lacks some. Of around 190,000 clones listed, 90% are singletons. Sequencing was performed on blood. The receptors shown here come from a woman aged 50 to 60 in good health.

This clone has just a few counts. The V call is TRBV5-4, the J call TRBJ2-7; 8 nucleotides agree with TRBD1. There are 14 residues in the CDR3. V was clipped by 4 bases and J by 9 bases; unmatched bases: 12. Germline CDR1 reads SGHNT; CDR2 reads YYREEE (reference sequence). The CDR3, as DNA: TGTGCCAGCAGCCCGGAGGGACAGGTCCTTGGGCAGTACTTC. Translated, it gives CASSPEGQVLGQYF.

The gene calls are TRBV2 and TRBJ2-1; possible D gene TRBD1, 6 bases. The V gene's germline CDR1 is SNHLY and CDR2 FYNNEI. The CDR3 runs to 12 residues. Trimming removed 5 bases at V and 15 bases at J, with 17 bases between. In nucleotides, the CDR3 is TGTGCCAGCAGTCTCACAGGGTCCTTGCTGTTCTTC. It specifies CASSLTGSLLFF.

The V and J genes are TRBV29-1 and TRBJ2-7; 11 nucleotides line up with TRBD1. After removal of 6 bases from V and 5 bases from J, the junction contained 9 bases not matched to a gene. The CDR3 contains 14 residues. Germline V gene data show CDR1 as SQVTM and CDR2 as ANQGSEA. The CDR3 here is CSVGTGGTLHEQYF. The CDR3 DNA follows: TGCAGCGTCGGGACAGGGGGTACCCTCCACGAGCAGTACTTC.

The CDR3 sequence: CASTSGRGGRHNEQFF. The DNA for the CDR3 is TGTGCCAGCACCTCGGGGAGGGGGGGCCGGCACAATGAGCAGTTCTTC. The chain couples TRBV7-2 to TRBJ2-1; D might be TRBD2 (7 bases). Germline values: CDR1 SGHTA, CDR2 FQGNSA. The CDR3 has 16 residues. With 7 bases removed from V and 5 bases from J, the gap between germline ends came to 21 bases.

This chain joins TRBV14 and TRBJ2-2; 7 bases line up with TRBD1. This CDR3 spans 17 amino acids. Germline lookup yields CDR1 SGHDN and CDR2 FVKESK. With 4 bases clipped from V and 1 base from J, the junction kept 9 bases outside the gene matches. Written as DNA, the CDR3 is TGTGCCAGCAGCCCCCCAGTCGGGACAGAGAACACCGGGGAGCTGTTTTTT. It yields the protein CASSPPVGTENTGELFF.

This clone turned up a few times. The rearrangement uses TRBV28 and TRBJ2-3, with a weak D call TRBD2 (6 bases). Germline V gene lookup returns CDR1 MDHEN and CDR2 SYDVKM. CDR3 size: 15 residues. V dropped 0 bases and J dropped 4 bases, with 11 bases sitting between them. The CDR3 is CASSLWAGTSDTQYF. The CDR3 DNA reads TGTGCCAGCAGTTTATGGGCGGGGACCTCAGATACGCAGTATTTT.

V usage is TRBV6-6 and J usage is TRBJ1-1; 7 nucleotides agree with TRBD1. The CDR3 runs to 15 residues. The trim removed 0 bases at V and 5 bases at J, leaving 6 bases unmatched. Looked up from germline, CDR1 is MNHNY and CDR2 is SVGAGI (reference sequence). The CDR3 sequence is CASSYSARGETEAFF. CDR3 DNA sequence: TGTGCCAGCAGTTACTCCGCCAGGGGGGAGACTGAAGCTTTCTTT.

This clone came up a few times. The sample has other DNA sequences that encode this CDR3 too. The rearrangement joins TRBV30 to TRBJ2-7, with TRBD2 as a possible D gene (5 bases). With 0 bases removed from V and 2 bases from J, the gap between germline ends came to 8 bases. CDR3 size: 13 residues. Germline CDR1 is GTSNPN and CDR2 is SVGIG (reference sequence). This chain's CDR3 is CAWSVGGPYEQYF. CDR3 nucleotide sequence: TGTGCCTGGAGTGTTGGAGGTCCCTACGAGCAGTACTTC. The full variable domain, in which reference TRBV30 and TRBJ2-7 provide the parts outside the CDR3, is SQTIHQWPATLVQPVGSPLSLECTVEGTSNPNLYWYRQAAGRGLQLLFYSVGIGQISSEVPQNLSASRPQDRQFILSSKKLLLSDSGFYLCAWSVGGPYEQYFGPGTRLTVT.

This chain uses TRBV12-3 or TRBV12-4 with TRBJ1-1; no reliable D call. V gave up 6 bases and J gave up 0 bases, with 8 bases separating them. The CDR3 is 13 residues long. The CDR3 loop is CASSVLLNTEAFF. CDR3 DNA: TGTGCCAGCAGCGTATTGCTGAACACTGAAGCTTTCTTT.

The V call is TRBV27, the J call TRBJ2-7, with D unclear. Germline V gives CDR1 MNHEY, CDR2 SMNVEV (reference sequence). The length of the CDR3 is 13 residues. Trimming stripped 5 bases from V and 8 bases from J, with 16 bases between. This chain's CDR3 is CASSPSLRTQQYF. The CDR3 DNA reads TGTGCCAGCAGTCCATCTCTCAGAACGCAGCAGTACTTC.

This clone has just one count. This sequence joins TRBV2 and TRBJ2-1; no definite D call. The CDR3 is made up of 11 amino acids. Germline CDR1 SNHLY, CDR2 FYNNEI. The V end was cut by 7 bases, the J end by 10 bases, with 11 bases between. As DNA, the CDR3 is TGTGCCAGCACGCCCCCATTCGAGCAGTTCTTC. This translates into CASTPPFEQFF.

The DNA for the CDR3 is TGTGCCAGCAGCTTGGGGACAGGGTCTGTTGTCTATGGCTACACCTTC. It codes for CASSLGTGSVVYGYTF. This sequence joins TRBV5-4 and TRBJ1-2; 8 positions match TRBD1. With 0 bases clipped from V and 4 bases from J, the junction kept 8 bases outside the gene matches. CDR1 SGHNT and CDR2 YYREEE come from the germline V gene (reference sequence). CDR3 length: 16 amino acids.

The rearrangement links TRBV11-2 to TRBJ1-3; D is unresolved. The germline V gene has CDR1 SGHAT and CDR2 FQNNGV. Trimming stripped 0 bases from V and 4 bases from J, with 13 bases between. The length of the CDR3 is 16 residues. The CDR3 sequence is CASSLEAGPAGNTIYF. The CDR3 bases are TGTGCCAGCAGCTTAGAGGCGGGCCCGGCGGGAAACACCATATATTTT.

The genes are TRBV3-1 (or the pseudogene TRBV3-2) and TRBJ1-3; 9 bases are shared with TRBD1. The CDR3 is 17 amino acids. Germline values: CDR1 LGHDT, CDR2 YNNKEL (reference sequence). The junction had 5 bases not matched to a gene; V was cut back by 0 bases and J by 2 bases. The CDR3 is CASSQDTGGFAGNTIYF. CDR3 coding DNA: TGTGCCAGCAGCCAAGATACAGGGGGCTTTGCTGGAAACACCATATATTTT.

As DNA, the CDR3 is TGCGCCAGCAGCCAACAACTCCCGGAGACGACCCAGTACTTC. It encodes CASSQQLPETTQYF. The rearrangement uses TRBV4-1 and TRBJ2-5; no reliable D call. The germline V and J ends were trimmed by 2 bases and 7 bases, with 14 bases remaining between them. The CDR3 has 14 amino acids. Germline loops: CDR1 MGHRA, CDR2 YSYEKL.

The DNA for the CDR3 is TGTGCCAGCAGTTTCGACAGGGGGCAGGGCACCTTC. It specifies CASSFDRGQGTF. This rearrangement joins TRBV5-4 to TRBJ1-2; 10 nucleotides agree with TRBD1. The CDR3 has 12 amino acids. With V trimmed by 5 bases and J by 13 bases, 8 bases remained unmatched. CDR1 SGHNT and CDR2 YYREEE come from the germline V gene (reference sequence).

The CDR3 sequence is CASSPGLQNRQYF. The CDR3 DNA is TGTGCCAGCAGCCCCGGACTGCAAAATAGGCAGTACTTC. This chain connects TRBV7-8 to TRBJ2-7; TRBD2 might be the D (5 bases). This CDR3 is built from 13 residues. Germline V gene lookup returns CDR1 SGHVS and CDR2 FQNEAQ. V lost 5 bases, J lost 9 bases, and 17 bases lay in between.

This sequence joins TRBV19 and TRBJ1-1; tentative D call: TRBD1 (5 bases). Germline V gene lookup returns CDR1 LNHDA and CDR2 SQIVND (reference sequence). CDR3 length equals 15 residues. V was pared by 6 bases and J by 7 bases, with 21 bases between. The CDR3 bases are TGTGCCAGTAGAGAGTTGCAGGGATGGAATGGTGAAGCTTTCTTT. Its protein is CASRELQGWNGEAFF.